One and the same sample provided the 20 T cell receptor beta chains below, sequenced in a study of blood T cell repertoires in COVID-19. This table comes from immunoSEQ multiplex PCR, and its TCRdb copy is limited to in-frame clones, with some not included. The sample yields under 150,000 clones, around nine tenths seen once. Material for sequencing was peripheral blood. Receptors were obtained from a man in his 70s with active COVID-19.

The CDR3 DNA reads as TGTGCCACCAGTGATTTCGAGGGACAGGGGGGCTACACCTTC. This codes for CATSDFEGQGGYTF. The chain joins TRBV24-1 to TRBJ1-2; TRBD1 aligns across 10 bases. This CDR3 comprises 14 residues. V trimming: 1 base; J trimming: 8 bases; junction bases outside the gene matches: 3. Germline V gene data show CDR1 as KGHDR and CDR2 as SFDVKD.

The genes are TRBV28 and TRBJ1-2; D ambiguous. The CDR3 is made up of 13 amino acids. Germline values: CDR1 MDHEN, CDR2 SYDVKM. V dropped 5 bases and J dropped 5 bases, with 12 bases sitting between them. The DNA of the CDR3 is TGTGCCAGCAGTCCCGTCCTCGGTTATGGCTACACCTTC. It is translated as CASSPVLGYGYTF.

This chain uses TRBV3-1 (or the pseudogene TRBV3-2) with TRBJ1-5; D is undetermined. V was trimmed by 4 bases and J by 2 bases, leaving 3 bases between them. Germline lookup yields CDR1 LGHDT and CDR2 YNNKEL (reference sequence). The CDR3 length is 12 residues. This chain's CDR3 is CASSLGNQPQHF. The CDR3 region has the DNA TGTGCCAGCAGCCTCGGCAATCAGCCCCAGCATTTT.

V gene TRBV28 combines with J gene TRBJ1-6; weak D call: TRBD1 (6 bases). CDR1 is MDHEN, CDR2 SYDVKM, per germline. CDR3 size: 17 residues. V lost 5 bases, J lost 5 bases, and 19 bases lay in between. The DNA for the CDR3 is TGTGCCAGCAGTATATCCTCGGGGGGCCCCAATAATTCACCCCTCCACTTT. Translation: CASSISSGGPNNSPLHF.

This clone was detected a few times. The chain links TRBV5-1 to TRBJ2-7; 13 bases are a match to TRBD2. The junction had 6 bases not matched to a gene; V was cut back by 3 bases and J by 6 bases. The CDR3 has 15 residues. Germline CDR1 SGHRS, CDR2 YFSETQ. The CDR3: CASSSTSGRALEQYF. CDR3 DNA: TGCGCCAGCAGCTCCACTAGCGGGAGGGCCCTCGAGCAGTACTTC.

V and J are TRBV4-1 and TRBJ2-5; TRBD2 is a possible D gene (6 bases). CDR3 size: 14 residues. Trimming removed 0 bases from V and 4 bases from J, with 9 bases in between. Germline CDR1 is MGHRA and CDR2 is YSYEKL. CDR3 sequence (DNA): TGCGCCAGCAGCCAAGACGCTAGCGTAGAGACCCAGTACTTC. This encodes CASSQDASVETQYF.

The chain carries TRBV18 and TRBJ2-5, with a weak D call TRBD2 (5 bases). Trimming stripped 5 bases from V and 0 bases from J, with 13 bases between. The CDR3 extends over 15 amino acids. Germline lookup yields CDR1 KGHSH and CDR2 LQKENI. CDR3 DNA: TGTGCCAGCTCAGGGCTAGCACTGTACCAAGAGACCCAGTACTTC. Protein sequence: CASSGLALYQETQYF. Full variable domain (missing parts from reference TRBV18 and TRBJ2-5): NAGVMQNPRHLVRRRGQEARLRCSPMKGHSHVYWYRQLPEEGLKFMVYLQKENIIDESGMPKERFSAEFPKEGPSILRIQQVVRGDSAAYFCASSGLALYQETQYFGPGTRLLVL.

The V and J genes are TRBV5-1 and TRBJ2-5, with 10 bases matching TRBD1. With V trimmed by 5 bases and J by 1 base, 5 bases remained unmatched. The CDR3 is made up of 15 amino acids. Germline CDR1 reads SGHRS; CDR2 reads YFSETQ. The DNA of the CDR3 is TGCGCCAGCAGTCGACAGGGGGCGCGCCAAGAGACCCAGTACTTC. It is translated as CASSRQGARQETQYF.

This clone appeared once. This rearrangement joins TRBV11-2 to TRBJ2-5, with TRBD2 identical over 12 bases. CDR1 is SGHAT, CDR2 FQNNGV, per germline. This CDR3 comprises 18 residues. Trimming removed 5 bases from V and 1 base from J; junction bases left unmatched: 11. This chain's CDR3 is CASSADGGLAGFQETQYF. The CDR3 nucleotides are TGTGCCAGCAGCGCGGACGGGGGACTAGCGGGCTTCCAAGAGACCCAGTACTTC.

The chain employs TRBV9 and TRBJ1-2; TRBD1 matches at 9 bases. CDR1 is SGDLS and CDR2 is YYNGEE in the germline V gene. The V gene end was trimmed by 4 bases and the J gene end by 4 bases; junction bases not matched to a gene: 5. This CDR3 contains 14 residues. The CDR3: CASSLGQGSYGYTF. The CDR3 DNA reads as TGTGCCAGCAGCTTGGGACAGGGTAGCTATGGCTACACCTTC.

A single count supports this clone. The V call is TRBV14, the J call TRBJ2-6, with 8 bases lining up with TRBD1. This CDR3 has 18 residues. CDR1 is SGHDN and CDR2 is FVKESK in the germline V gene. V dropped 0 bases and J dropped 1; count of bases not matched to a gene: 5. CDR3 DNA sequence: TGTGCCAGCAGCCAAGAAGCGACAGGGGTTTCTGGGGCCAACGTCCTGACTTTC. Its translation: CASSQEATGVSGANVLTF.

V gene TRBV27 combines with J gene TRBJ2-6; TRBD1 agrees at 10 bases. The CDR3 is made up of 18 amino acids. Germline V lookup: CDR1 MNHEY, CDR2 SMNVEV (reference sequence). The J segment lost 1 base and the V segment lost 5 bases, leaving 8 bases of the junction unmatched. In DNA form, the CDR3 reads TGTGCCAGCAGTGACCTGGACAGGGGGGCTTCTGGGGCCAACGTCCTGACTTTC. This gives the protein CASSDLDRGASGANVLTF.

The sample holds a few counts of this clone. The chain employs TRBV7-2 and TRBJ2-7; TRBD2 might be the D (6 bases). V dropped 5 bases and J dropped 7 bases, with 24 bases sitting between them. Germline CDR1 SGHTA, CDR2 FQGNSA. The CDR3 sequence is 16 residues long. The CDR3 spells CASSPSLGVAVREQYF. The CDR3 bases are TGTGCCAGCAGCCCCTCCCTCGGGGTAGCGGTAAGAGAGCAGTACTTC.

The rearrangement links TRBV2 to TRBJ2-3; 9 nucleotides align to TRBD2. Germline V gene lookup returns CDR1 SNHLY and CDR2 FYNNEI. The CDR3 has 14 amino acids. V lost 4 bases to trimming and J lost 1 base; unmatched junction nucleotides: 0. This CDR3 is CASSVAGGTDTQYF. CDR3 bases: TGTGCCAGCAGTGTAGCGGGAGGCACAGATACGCAGTATTTT.

The chain carries TRBV28 and TRBJ1-6; D remains ambiguous. The CDR3 has 14 residues. With 1 base removed from V and 3 bases from J, the gap between germline ends came to 4 bases. Germline lookup yields CDR1 MDHEN and CDR2 SYDVKM. The DNA of the CDR3 is TGTGCCAGCAGTTTATCCAGCTATAATTCACCCCTCCACTTT. Encoded protein: CASSLSSYNSPLHF.

CDR3 protein: CASSPTGQGSYEQYF. The CDR3 coding sequence is TGTGCCAGCAGCCCAACGGGACAGGGGTCCTACGAGCAGTACTTC. This chain links TRBV5-5 with TRBJ2-7, with 10 nucleotides matching TRBD1. The CDR3 covers 15 residues. With V trimmed by 4 bases and J by 1 base, 5 bases remained unmatched. Germline lookup yields CDR1 SGHKS and CDR2 YYEKEE (reference sequence).

The sample holds many counts of this clone. V is TRBV5-1 and J is TRBJ2-2; D is possibly TRBD1 (6 bases). Germline lookup yields CDR1 SGHRS and CDR2 YFSETQ. V gave up 5 bases and J gave up 5 bases, with 19 bases separating them. CDR3 size: 16 residues. CDR3 nucleotide sequence: TGCGCCAGCAGGCCCGGGGTAACAGGGAGAACCGGGGAGCTGTTTTTT. Amino acid sequence: CASRPGVTGRTGELFF.

DNA for the CDR3: TGTGCCAGTTTCCGGGACAGGGGGCGTGAAGCTTTCTTT. Translation gives CASFRDRGREAFF. The chain uses TRBV6-5 and TRBJ1-1; 12 bases match TRBD1. In germline, CDR1 is MNHEY, CDR2 SVGAGI. With V trimmed by 9 bases and J by 7 bases, 6 bases remained unmatched. CDR3 length: 13 residues.

This clone was seen a handful of times. CDR3 protein: CASMEPEKSYEQYF. DNA of the CDR3: TGTGCCAGCATGGAGCCCGAGAAGAGCTACGAGCAGTACTTC. The chain employs TRBV6-6 and TRBJ2-7; D remains ambiguous. CDR3 length: 14 amino acids. V was shortened by 7 bases and J by 3 bases, with 16 bases between the two germline ends. Germline CDR1 is MNHNY and CDR2 is SVGAGI (reference sequence).

The chain employs TRBV5-1 and TRBJ1-4; perhaps TRBD1 as D (5 bases). The CDR3 spans 15 residues. The ends were cut back, 1 base at V and 7 bases at J, with 14 bases in the middle. CDR1 is SGHRS and CDR2 is YFSETQ in the germline V gene. The CDR3 DNA reads TGCGCCAGCAGCTTGAGTTCTTCCGGGGGTGAAAAACTGTTTTTT. Protein: CASSLSSSGGEKLFF.